This T cell receptor (beta chain) was retrieved from a study of cytomegalovirus exposure and HLA in healthy donors (dated by TCRdb to 2017 to 2019). Study-wide context: In an earlier analysis of 450 to 750 of the donors, approximately 260 Gb of sequence data and approximately 120 million unique TCR beta sequences from 180 million or so T cells were reported. Of the approximately 400 genotyped donors, approximately 83% fell in the genetic ancestry cluster associated with self-reported Caucasian donors. Donor age, sex, ethnicity and CMV serostatus were collected together with the repertoire data. To predict cytomegalovirus infection status, the study brought together high-throughput TCR immunosequencing, statistical association of individual TCRs with disease status, and machine learning. An earlier analysis of around 580 of the donors used high-throughput TCR beta sequencing to judge whether each TCR beta V gene segment behaved as functional or pseudogenic. The number of typed donors differed by locus: about 620-640 for A, B, C, DRB1 and DQB1; approximately 520 for DQA1; over 600 for DPA1; and roughly 450 for DPB1. In a later genetic analysis, genome-wide SNP genotypes for about 65% of the roughly 700 donors were used, and that subset was treated as a discovery cohort. Roughly five DR-DQ haplotypes were treated as single units for association and clustering because of strong linkage in the cohort. Along with the roughly 700-subject first cohort, a separate validation cohort of over a hundred different subjects was used. Every discovery cohort repertoire had been produced on one sequencing platform. On average, around 240,000 unique TCR beta nucleotide sequences were sequenced per donor among fewer than 500 genotyped donors of the cohort, with roughly 18% of those sequences being non-productive. The study aimed to test whether signatures of past pathogen exposure could be identified by cataloging public T cell receptors. HLA typing included class I and class II loci at four-digit resolution. Approximately 330 gigabases of sequencing data and tens of millions of unique TCR sequences made up an early release that covered 500 to 700 HLA-typed donors. To study patterns of TCR occurrence, a later analysis re-analyzed previously published TCR beta repertoires from more than 550 donors and added high-resolution HLA genotyping. Using immunosequencing, the study profiled T cell repertoires from some 670 subjects and related those repertoires to cytomegalovirus serostatus. Rather than using new phenotypic data, the later analysis identified candidate immune exposures from TCR beta sequences and from how often those sequences occurred across donors.

The cohort comprised around 690 healthy bone marrow donors. At the time of sampling, all cohort members were nominally healthy, though unrecorded immune exposures were likely present. The donor was CMV seropositive and belonged to the group of 250 to 300 seropositive cohort members. Each donor provided a peripheral blood sample, and peripheral blood mononuclear cells were used for TCR beta sequencing. Genomic DNA extraction from the blood cell samples was performed with the Qiagen DNeasy Blood Extraction Kit. Trimming costs V 4 bases and J 1 base, and their ends lie 17 bases apart. Reading from cysteine to phenylalanine, the CDR3 counts 17 amino acids. Solely the CDR3 DNA is kept, with 51 bases framed from the first base. CDR1 LNHNV and CDR2 YYDKDF are derived from the germline V gene (reference sequence). Here is what the overall study found, with its caveats: Strong co-occurrence of HLA alleles, especially DR and DQ, made assigning TCR associations to individual alleles difficult. In a later genetic analysis, fewer N-insertions in productive TCRs were reported among donors in an Asian-associated ancestry cluster than the roughly 700-donor mean. A further reported finding was that TCR beta sequences accurately predicted the HLA-A and HLA-B alleles for most subjects in the first cohort. Because HLA typing was missing for some donors at each locus, association tests included only the typed subset. Fewer than 20 rarely observed V segments, including chromosome 9 orphons, were excluded from the earlier analysis of about 610 of the donors because counts were too low. According to a later analysis, most CMV-associated TCR beta chains appeared to be HLA-restricted, and the HLA associations seemed to be driven largely by CMV exposure. In vitro tests confirmed that a few of the cytomegalovirus-associated TCR beta chains recognize cytomegalovirus antigens. Immune exposure information for the cohort was limited to CMV serostatus. A group of highly shared sequence variants was considered likely to be a technical artifact of the sequencing pipeline. In a later analysis, some 17,000 TCR beta sequences were associated with specific HLA alleles at a false discovery rate of 0.05. A later analysis found that HLA-associated TCR beta chains were more clonally expanded and had lower generation probabilities than equally common non-associated chains. V-gene and J-gene trimming of TCR beta chains was associated with a missense DCLRE1C variant in a later genetic analysis, and the association was replicated in an independent cohort. It was suggested by the authors that the approach could potentially be generalized to other disease states and immunological phenotypes. In this cohort, only TCR beta chains were sequenced, and detectable features were limited by the absence of alpha or paired-chain data. Roughly uniform sequencing depth across donors was assumed in presence/absence analyses, although this assumption may not hold. Across donors, most TCR sequences were observed very rarely, whereas some public TCRs were present in many individuals. Because the 87-base-pair reads could not distinguish some IMGT-functional V segments, including TRBV6-2 and TRBV6-3, those segments were excluded. According to a later analysis, parvovirus B19, influenza, CMV and Epstein-Barr virus appeared linked to several top co-occurrence clusters. An earlier analysis of several hundred of the donors showed that most TCR beta V segments appeared in productive rearrangements either about 87% or about 30% of the time, which broadly matched IMGT annotations. In a later analysis, the rate of TCR association differed among HLA loci, with DRB1 alleles having the most associated TCRs and HLA-C alleles having the fewest. Correlated functional status among segregating V segments might reflect linkage disequilibrium, but an unknown experimental factor could not be ruled out. The study listed 150 to 200 TCR beta chains as associated with cytomegalovirus. Cytomegalovirus status was reported to be diagnosed by the classifier with high specificity and sensitivity in both the original and validation cohorts.

Regarding this clone: It lacks a known antigen. No per-base quality is available; no much larger clone lies one base away.

Library method: the immunoSEQ multiplex PCR assay. For the multiplex PCR, a mixture combining 60 forward primers for TCR Vbeta segments and 13 reverse primers for TCR Jbeta segments was used. Amplification of the CDR3 region of rearranged TCR beta genes was performed with a multiplex PCR assay on genomic DNA. On the Illumina HiSeq System, the amplified TCR beta libraries were sequenced as 87-base-pair reads. The paper's processing steps were these. A later analysis tallied around 80 million unique TCR beta chains across the 666 repertoires, and about 10 million of those chains were shared by two or more donors. Raw reads were error-corrected and collapsed into unique sequences by a nearest-neighbor algorithm in which closely related sequences were merged to remove PCR and sequencing errors. CDR3 sequences were aligned to IMGT reference sequences to assign V, D and J gene segments. For a sequence to be retained, at least a six-nucleotide match to both a V gene segment and a J gene segment was required. A rearrangement counted as productive if the CDR3 had no stop codons and remained in frame with V and J, and every other rearrangement counted as non-productive. CDR3 was defined by IMGT convention, running from the second conserved V-encoded cysteine to the conserved J-encoded phenylalanine. The earlier analysis of a few hundred of the donors excluded sequences that lacked an unambiguous match to a single V gene segment. An earlier analysis of 500 to 700 of the donors classified V segments as functional when productive rearrangements were above 56.7% and as segregating when the standard deviation between donors was above 5%. A statistical classification framework was built to diagnose cytomegalovirus status from the catalog of TCR beta chain sequences. In a later analysis, TCR nucleotide sequences were compared against IMGT/GENE-DB human TR gene sequences so that V and J genes could be assigned. Using the TCRdist pipeline, a later analysis assigned CDR3 sequences along with most-parsimonious VDJ recombination scenarios. In a later analysis, every TCR beta chain was defined by the combination of its CDR3 amino acid sequence and its V-gene family, and reads without a unique V-gene family were dropped. In a later analysis, 500 to 700 highly shared, low-generation-probability nucleotide sequences were removed to address suspected cross-contamination and a sequencing artifact. In a later analysis, a clonal expansion index for each public chain was calculated from normalized within-repertoire ranks of inferred template counts. Generation probabilities in a later analysis came from a VDJ recombination model fitted to out-of-frame rearrangements, and those results were checked against IGoR. In a later analysis, hypergeometric tests were used to score TCR-TCR, TCR-HLA and TCR-CMV co-occurrence, with a repertoire-size bias correction applied to TCR pairs. False discovery rates were estimated in a later analysis by permuting HLA or CMV assignments 20 times. A later analysis grouped co-occurring TCRs with DBSCAN, adding TCRdist sequence similarity when clustering within HLA-allele-positive subsets. Co-occurrence clustering excluded repertoires with fewer than 30,000 or more than 120,000 public chains, plus five with anomalous nucleotide sharing. Imported from immuneACCESS, the table was reduced by TCRdb to in-frame sequences with V and J called. These copies leave out some clones; in studies compared against another copy, an unresolved V gene accounts for under half, and the cause of the remainder is not known. V, J and clone size are taken as reported in that table, and D and trimming were inferred from the DNA itself. This sample holds about 190,000 clones; about 69% were observed only once. Approximately 5% of the sample is in the top ten clones.

This chain is built from TRBV15 and TRBJ2-4; a tentative D match to TRBD1 spans 5 bases. The sample was PBMCs. The receptor comes from a man aged 25 to 45 in good health and CMV-seropositive. The CDR3 amino acid sequence is: CATSTRLGRAAKNIQYF. The nucleotide sequence is given as TGTGCCACCAGCACGCGGTTGGGGCGTGCGGCCAAAAACATTCAGTACTTC.